This is a list of T cell receptor beta chains from one sample in a study of blood T cell repertoires in COVID-19. TCRdb's copy holds only in-frame clones and misses some; the assay was immunoSEQ multiplex PCR. This sample has about 230,000 clones, with 81% found just once. Sequenced: peripheral blood. All receptors come from a woman of 80 years or more with acute or convalescent COVID-19. CDR3s include the opening cysteine and the closing phenylalanine or tryptophan. The D gene is left open where the match is weak. The listing skips clone size in some rows; elsewhere it reads once, few, many or a size class.

size	V	D	J	DNA	CDR3
-	TRBV2	TRBD1	TRBJ2-3	TGTGCCAGCAAAGGGGGCGCGGGAGATACGCAGTATTTT	CASKGGAGDTQYF
-	TRBV5-1	-	TRBJ1-6	TGCGCCAGCAGCTTGAGAACAGAGAATTCACCCCTCCACTTT	CASSLRTENSPLHF
-	TRBV30	TRBD2	TRBJ2-7	TGTGCCTGGCGGATGGGAGGGCACGGCGAGCAGTACTTC	CAWRMGGHGEQYF
-	TRBV14	-	TRBJ2-3	TGTGCCAGCAGCCCGTGGGCGGGAGATACGCAGTATTTT	CASSPWAGDTQYF
once	TRBV28	TRBD2	TRBJ2-5	TGTGCTTACCCTTTCGGCCGGGGGGGGGCCGGCGAGACCCAGTACTTC	CAYPFGRGGAGETQYF
few	TRBV10-3	TRBD1	TRBJ1-1	TGTGCCATCAGAGGACAGGGTGGGAACACTGAAGCTTTCTTT	CAIRGQGGNTEAFF
-	TRBV27	-	TRBJ2-7	TGTGCCAGCAGATCAGACAGGCCGACCTCCTACGAGCAGTACTTC	CASRSDRPTSYEQYF
-	TRBV21-1	-	TRBJ1-2	TGTGCCAGCAGCAAAGCGGGCCACCGGGACAGGGGATTGGGTGGCTACACCTTC	CASSKAGHRDRGLGGYTF
-	TRBV7-2	TRBD2	TRBJ2-5	TGTGCCAGCAGCCCAGGGACTAGCGGGCCTCAAGAGACCCAGTACTTC	CASSPGTSGPQETQYF
-	TRBV5-8	TRBD1	TRBJ1-4	TGTGCCAGCAGCTTGTCCCGGACAGGGGGAGTTGAAAAACTGTTTTTT	CASSLSRTGGVEKLFF
-	TRBV6-5	-	TRBJ1-2	TGTGCCAGCAGATTGACAGATAACTATGGCTACACCTTC	CASRLTDNYGYTF
-	TRBV7-6	-	TRBJ1-3	TGTGCCAGCAGCTTGCGGGGGGCGCGTGGAAACACCATATATTTT	CASSLRGARGNTIYF
-	TRBV19	-	TRBJ1-1	TGTGCCAGTCATGGGAGGAACACTGAAGCTTTCTTT	CASHGRNTEAFF
-	TRBV15	-	TRBJ1-2	TGTGCCACCAGCAGACCGCTAAGTTCTAACTATGGCTACACCTTC	CATSRPLSSNYGYTF
-	TRBV28	-	TRBJ1-3	TGTGCCAGCAGTTTATTTACAGGAGGAAACACCATATATTTT	CASSLFTGGNTIYF
-	TRBV4-2	-	TRBJ1-4	TGTGCCAGCAGCCAAGCGAGGGGAGGGGGTGAAAAACTGTTTTTT	CASSQARGGGEKLFF
-	TRBV20-1	TRBD1	TRBJ1-1	TGCAGTGCTGGGACAGACCTAGAAGCTTTCTTT	CSAGTDLEAFF
-	TRBV6-1	-	TRBJ2-1	TGTGCCAGCAGTGAAGCGCTAGGCATAGGGAGCGCGCAGTTCTTC	CASSEALGIGSAQFF
-	TRBV5-8	TRBD1	TRBJ2-7	TGTGCCAGCAGCTTCCAACGGGACAGGTTCCACGAGCAGTACTTC	CASSFQRDRFHEQYF
-	TRBV9	TRBD1	TRBJ1-1	TGTGCCAGCAGCGTAGAGCGGACAGGGGCTGAAGCTTTCTTT	CASSVERTGAEAFF
-	TRBV6-5	TRBD1	TRBJ1-1	TGTGCCAGCAGTTCACAACAGGGGACTGAAGCTTTCTTT	CASSSQQGTEAFF
-	TRBV6-5	-	TRBJ1-1	TGTGCCAGCAGCCGACAGAACACTGAAGCTTTCTTT	CASSRQNTEAFF
-	TRBV3-1/TRBV3-2	-	TRBJ1-2	TGTGCCAGCAGCTCCACAGTGGCCTCTTGGGGCTACACCTTC	CASSSTVASWGYTF
-	TRBV7-2	-	TRBJ1-1	TGTGCCAGCAGCCGCGTCGGTGGGGCCAGGGACACTGAAGCTTTCTTT	CASSRVGGARDTEAFF
-	TRBV3-1/TRBV3-2	TRBD1	TRBJ2-3	TGTGCCAGCAGCCACATCCTACAGGGGGATACGCAGTATTTT	CASSHILQGDTQYF